The clone carrying this T cell receptor (beta chain) showed up many times. Its antigen is undetermined. The data derive from a study of T cells after yellow fever vaccination. Study-wide findings and caveats: Though it reached lower strength, the secondary response hit its peak faster, day 5 versus 15.

MiXCR, applied by TCRdb to the 5' RACE reads, yields one record per CDR3 protein. The data contain around 300,000 distinct CDR3 sequences, about 4.5% of them seen just once; the ten biggest clones take up roughly a fifth. This CDR3 region has 15 residues. V shed 5 bases, J shed 6 bases, and the junction held 6 bases outside the gene matches. Germline CDR1 is SGHTA and CDR2 is FQGTGA. This receptor was taken from a man younger than 35 who received the YFV17D yellow fever vaccine. V gene TRBV7-3 combines with J gene TRBJ2-1; 11 nucleotides agree with TRBD2. Sample: PBMCs, taken 15 days after the yellow fever booster vaccination. In nucleotides, the CDR3 is TGTGCCAGCAGCCCCGGGACTAGCGGAACCAATGAGCAGTTCTTC. This gives the protein CASSPGTSGTNEQFF.